This TCR beta chain stems from a study of T cell responses to AZD1222 COVID-19 vaccine. Profiled with immunoSEQ multiplex PCR; TCRdb holds only in-frame clones, not every one. Of 120,000 to 150,000 clones listed, 85% to 95% are singletons. V dropped 5 bases and J dropped 4 bases, with 11 bases sitting between them. The CDR3 is 13 residues long. Germline V gives CDR1 SGHAT, CDR2 FQDESV (reference sequence). The specimen was peripheral blood, collected on day 0 of AZD1222 vaccination. The TCR comes from an adult in good health. The V call is TRBV11-1, the J call TRBJ1-1; no reliable D call. The CDR3 loop reads CASSKSEGTEAFF. The DNA of the CDR3 is TGTGCCAGCAGCAAATCCGAGGGCACTGAAGCTTTCTTT.